Listed below are T cell receptor beta chains from one sample, sequenced in a study of shared clonotypes between healthy human individuals. Generated by immunoSEQ multiplex PCR, the TCRdb table keeps only in-frame clones and is missing some. The data contain about half a million clones, 81% of them singletons. The sample consisted of PBMCs. The receptors here all came from a woman aged 40 to 49 in good health. Some clones in this sample may be carry-over from other donors' samples. CDR3s include the opening cysteine and the closing phenylalanine or tryptophan. The order of the fields is J gene, CDR3 length, D gene, V gene, clone size, CDR3 protein, CDR3 DNA. The D gene is left open where the match is weak. Size tells how often a clone was seen (once, few, many) or the class of an expanded clone, and some rows leave it out.

TRBJ2-2 | 14 | TRBD1 | TRBV4-1 | many | CASLGQGNTGELFF | TGCGCCAGCTTAGGACAGGGGAACACCGGGGAGCTGTTTTTT
TRBJ2-3 | 15 | NA | TRBV5-4 | NA | CASSLQGLSTDTQYF | TGTGCCAGCAGCTTGCAAGGCCTAAGCACAGATACGCAGTATTTT
TRBJ1-2 | 15 | TRBD1 | TRBV11-3 | NA | CASSLRQGSSSGYTF | TGTGCCAGCAGCCTACGACAGGGATCGTCAAGTGGCTACACCTTC
TRBJ2-2 | 15 | TRBD2 | TRBV10-2 | NA | CASSRAGANTGELFF | TGCGCCAGCAGTCGAGCGGGGGCGAACACCGGGGAGCTGTTTTTT
TRBJ1-1 | 14 | TRBD1 | TRBV28 | NA | CASRLTGVNTEAFF | TGTGCCAGCAGGCTTACAGGGGTGAACACTGAAGCTTTCTTT
TRBJ2-2 | 14 | TRBD2 | TRBV28 | NA | CASSSGGRAGELFF | TGTGCCAGCAGTTCTGGAGGGAGGGCCGGGGAGCTGTTTTTT
TRBJ2-2 | 14 | NA | TRBV23-1 | NA | CASSQPGPGGELFF | TGCGCCAGCAGTCAACCGGGCCCTGGGGGGGAGCTGTTTTTT
TRBJ2-1 | 15 | TRBD2 | TRBV29-1 | NA | CSGGSGRSSYNEQFF | TGCAGCGGGGGTAGCGGGAGGAGCTCCTACAATGAGCAGTTCTTC
TRBJ1-3 | 15 | NA | TRBV5-1 | NA | CASSLGGAAGNTIYF | TGCGCCAGCAGCTTGGGAGGGGCTGCTGGAAACACCATATATTTT
TRBJ2-1 | 15 | NA | TRBV5-1 | NA | CASSLTGPGYNEQFF | TGCGCCAGCAGCTTGACGGGACCTGGCTACAATGAGCAGTTCTTC
TRBJ1-3 | 19 | TRBD1 | TRBV7-7 | NA | CASSRPGQHALDTGNTIYF | TGTGCTAGCAGCCGCCCGGGACAGCACGCTCTGGATACTGGAAACACCATATATTTT
TRBJ1-1 | 13 | NA | TRBV18 | few | CASSPRGSTEAFF | TGTGCCAGCTCACCCAGGGGAAGCACTGAAGCTTTCTTT
TRBJ2-2 | 12 | NA | TRBV11-3 | NA | CASSLVPGELFF | TGTGCCAGCAGCCTCGTCCCCGGGGAGCTGTTTTTT
TRBJ1-4 | 14 | TRBD1 | TRBV29-1 | NA | CSVLQTGDNEKLFF | TGCAGCGTTTTGCAGACAGGGGATAATGAAAAACTGTTTTTT
TRBJ2-7 | 16 | NA | TRBV5-1 | NA | CASTTGPDTYSYEQYF | TGCGCCAGCACCACTGGACCCGACACTTACTCCTACGAGCAGTACTTC
TRBJ1-2 | 15 | NA | TRBV7-7 | NA | CASSLVFGSNYGYTF | TGTGCTAGCAGCTTAGTTTTCGGTTCTAACTATGGCTACACCTTC